Sequencing of this T cell receptor beta chain was carried out in a study of identical twins. From the 5' RACE reads, TCRdb called clonotypes with MiXCR, one entry per CDR3 protein. Here the sample spans under 250,000 distinct CDR3 sequences, approximately 12% being singletons. This CDR3 is 15 amino acids long. V was cut by 0 bases and J by 1 base, with 10 bases left in between. Germline values: CDR1 SGHNT, CDR2 YYREEE (reference sequence). This clonotype was detected a few times. This sample was shared with a second study, whose subject was yellow fever vaccine responses in identical twins.

V and J are TRBV5-4 and TRBJ2-5; D remains ambiguous. The sequence derives from a young woman in good health. Sequencing used memory (CD45RO+) T cells sorted from blood. CDR3 sequence (DNA): TGTGCCAGCAGCTTGGCCTCCAGGCTCCAAGAGACCCAGTACTTC. It is translated as CASSLASRLQETQYF.